This TCR beta chain comes out of a study of blood T cell repertoires in COVID-19. There are 14 residues in the CDR3. Trimming pared 2 bases from V and 2 bases from J, leaving 9 bases between. Per germline, CDR1 KGHSH and CDR2 LQKENI. TCRdb's table, derived via immunoSEQ multiplex PCR, lists solely in-frame clones and lacks some. The repertoire holds under 350,000 clones, with 65% to 90% as singletons. Sequencing input: peripheral blood. J is TRBJ1-1 and V is TRBV18; D is uncertain. The receptor was isolated from a human donor in a cohort sampled during active COVID-19. The CDR3, as DNA: TGTGCCAGCTCACCAAAGGAGCAAAACACTGAAGCTTTCTTT. It codes for CASSPKEQNTEAFF.